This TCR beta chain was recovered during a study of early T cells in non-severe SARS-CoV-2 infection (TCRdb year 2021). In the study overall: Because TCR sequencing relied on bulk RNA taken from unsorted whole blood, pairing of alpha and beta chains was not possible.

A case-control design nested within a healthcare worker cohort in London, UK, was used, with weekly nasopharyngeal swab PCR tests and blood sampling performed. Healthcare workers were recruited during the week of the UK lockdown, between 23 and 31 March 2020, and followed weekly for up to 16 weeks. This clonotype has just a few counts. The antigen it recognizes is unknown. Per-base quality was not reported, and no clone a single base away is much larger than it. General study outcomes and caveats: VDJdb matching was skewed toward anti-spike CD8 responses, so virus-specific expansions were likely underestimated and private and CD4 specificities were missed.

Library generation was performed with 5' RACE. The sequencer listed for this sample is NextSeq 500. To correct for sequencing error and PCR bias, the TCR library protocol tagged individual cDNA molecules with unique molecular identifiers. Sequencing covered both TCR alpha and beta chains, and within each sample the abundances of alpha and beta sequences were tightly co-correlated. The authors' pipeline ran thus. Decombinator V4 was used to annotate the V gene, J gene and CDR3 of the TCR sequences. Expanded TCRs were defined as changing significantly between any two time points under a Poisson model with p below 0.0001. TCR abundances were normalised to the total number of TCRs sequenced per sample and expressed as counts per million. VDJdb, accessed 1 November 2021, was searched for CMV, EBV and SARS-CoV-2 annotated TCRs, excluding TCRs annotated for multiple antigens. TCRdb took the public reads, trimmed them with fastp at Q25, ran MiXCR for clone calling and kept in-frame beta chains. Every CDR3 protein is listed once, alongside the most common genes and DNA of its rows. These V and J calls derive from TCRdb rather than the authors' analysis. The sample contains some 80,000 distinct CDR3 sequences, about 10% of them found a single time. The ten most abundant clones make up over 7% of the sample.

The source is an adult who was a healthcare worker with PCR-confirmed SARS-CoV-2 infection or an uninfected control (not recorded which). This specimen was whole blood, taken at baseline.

The nucleotide sequence is given as TGTGCCAGCAGCCAACAGGGGGCGGGCGGGGAGCTGTTTTTT. It specifies CASSQQGAGGELFF. This chain is built from TRBV5-4 and TRBJ2-2, with TRBD1 matching 9 junction bases. CDR1 and CDR2, per the germline V gene (reference sequence), are SGHNT and YYREEE. V ends up 4 bases short and J 7 bases short, with an unmatched junction base count of 5. The CDR3 starts with the cysteine, ends with the phenylalanine, and has 14 residues. Just CDR3 DNA is preserved here, 42 bases in frame from base 1.